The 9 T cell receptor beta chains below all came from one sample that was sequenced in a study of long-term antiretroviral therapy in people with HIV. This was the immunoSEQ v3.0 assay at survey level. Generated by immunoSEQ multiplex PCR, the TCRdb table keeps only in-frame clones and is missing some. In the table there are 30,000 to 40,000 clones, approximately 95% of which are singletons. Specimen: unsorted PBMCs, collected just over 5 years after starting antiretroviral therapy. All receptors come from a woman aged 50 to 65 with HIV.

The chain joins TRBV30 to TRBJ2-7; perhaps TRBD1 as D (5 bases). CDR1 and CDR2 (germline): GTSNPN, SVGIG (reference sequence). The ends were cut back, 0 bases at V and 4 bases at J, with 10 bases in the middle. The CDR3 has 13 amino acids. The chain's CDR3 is CAWSVNRRYEQYF. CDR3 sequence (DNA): TGTGCCTGGAGTGTAAACAGGAGATACGAGCAGTACTTC.

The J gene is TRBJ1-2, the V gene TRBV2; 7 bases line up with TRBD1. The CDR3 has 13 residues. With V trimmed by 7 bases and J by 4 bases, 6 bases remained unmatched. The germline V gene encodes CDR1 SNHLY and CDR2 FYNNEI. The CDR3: CASTQGVSYGYTF. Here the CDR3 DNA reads TGTGCCAGCACCCAGGGGGTTAGCTATGGCTACACCTTC.

CDR3 loop: CAWTLGAGGTDTQYF. The DNA for the CDR3 is TGTGCCTGGACCCTCGGGGCAGGGGGCACAGATACGCAGTATTTT. V is TRBV30 and J is TRBJ2-3; D might be TRBD1 (6 bases). V gave up 4 bases and J gave up 1 base, with 15 bases separating them. Germline CDR1 GTSNPN, CDR2 SVGIG (reference sequence). The CDR3 length is 15 residues.

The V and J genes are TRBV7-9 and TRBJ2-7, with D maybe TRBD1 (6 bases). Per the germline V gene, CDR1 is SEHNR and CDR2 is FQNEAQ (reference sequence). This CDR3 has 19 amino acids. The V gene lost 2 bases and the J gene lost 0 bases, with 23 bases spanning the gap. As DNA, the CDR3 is TGTGCCAGCAGCTTAAGTCGCCGACAACAGGGCCCCCGCTCCTACGAGCAGTACTTC. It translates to CASSLSRRQQGPRSYEQYF. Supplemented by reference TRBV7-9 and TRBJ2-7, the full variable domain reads DTGVSQNPRHKITKRGQNVTFRCDPISEHNRLYWYRQTLGQGPEFLTYFQNEAQLEKSRLLSDRFSAERPKGSFSTLEIQRTEQGDSAMYLCASSLSRRQQGPRSYEQYFGPGTRLTVT.

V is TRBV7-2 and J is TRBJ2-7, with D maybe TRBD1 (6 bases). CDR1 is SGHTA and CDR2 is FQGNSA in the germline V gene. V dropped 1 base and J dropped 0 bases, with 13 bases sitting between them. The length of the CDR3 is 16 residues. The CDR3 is CASSLERGSSSYEQYF. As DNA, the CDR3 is TGTGCCAGCAGCTTAGAGAGGGGGTCCAGCTCCTACGAGCAGTACTTC.

The CDR3 DNA reads TGCGCCAGCAGCCAAGGGGGGTACCAAGAGACCCAGTACTTC. Its translation: CASSQGGYQETQYF. This rearrangement joins TRBV5-1 to TRBJ2-5; D may match TRBD1 or TRBD2 (6 bases each). The CDR3 has 14 residues. CDR1 SGHRS and CDR2 YFSETQ come from the germline V gene. Trimming took 4 bases from V and 0 from J, leaving 10 bases between them.

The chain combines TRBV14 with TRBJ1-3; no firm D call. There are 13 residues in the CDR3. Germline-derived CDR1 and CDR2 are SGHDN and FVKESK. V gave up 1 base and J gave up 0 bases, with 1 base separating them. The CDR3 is CASSQVSGNTIYF. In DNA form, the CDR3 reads TGTGCCAGCAGCCAAGTCTCTGGAAACACCATATATTTT. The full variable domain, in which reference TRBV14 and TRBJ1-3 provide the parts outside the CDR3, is EAGVTQFPSHSVIEKGQTVTLRCDPISGHDNLYWYRRVMGKEIKFLLHFVKESKQDESGMPNNRFLAERTGGTYSTLKVQPAELEDSGVYFCASSQVSGNTIYFGEGSWLTVV.

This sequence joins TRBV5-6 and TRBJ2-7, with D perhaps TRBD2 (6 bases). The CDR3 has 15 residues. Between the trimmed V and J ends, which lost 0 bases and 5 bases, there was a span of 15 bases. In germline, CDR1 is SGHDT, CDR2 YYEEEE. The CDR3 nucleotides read TGTGCCAGCAGCTTGGTAGGTCTAGCGAGCGACGAGCAGTACTTC. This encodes CASSLVGLASDEQYF.

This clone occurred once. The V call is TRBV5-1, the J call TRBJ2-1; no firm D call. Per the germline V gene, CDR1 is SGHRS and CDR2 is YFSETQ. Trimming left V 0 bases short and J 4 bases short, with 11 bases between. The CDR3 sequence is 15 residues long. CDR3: CASSLVLASYNEQFF. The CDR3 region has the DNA TGCGCCAGCAGCTTGGTTCTGGCATCTTACAATGAGCAGTTCTTC.